The rows below give T cell receptor beta chains drawn from one sample of a study of shared clonotypes between healthy human individuals. The method was immunoSEQ multiplex PCR; TCRdb's version includes in-frame clones alone and lacks a portion of them. The sample records about 2.4 million clones, 80% to 95% being singletons. The sequencing sample was made of naive CD4+ T cells from PBMCs. The receptor set was obtained from a man between 18 and 35 years old in good health. Some clones in this sample may be carry-over from other donors' samples. CDR3s include the opening cysteine and the closing phenylalanine or tryptophan. Each record gives: D gene, clone size, V gene, CDR3 length, J gene, CDR3 DNA, CDR3 protein. D genes are given only for firm matches. Some rows mark clone size as missing; the rest say once, few, many or name a class of expanded clone.

d_gene: .
abundance: .
v_gene: TRBV11-3
len: 14
j_gene: TRBJ2-2
CDR3nt: TGTGCCAGCAAGGTAGATGGGAACACCGGGGAGCTGTTTTTT
CDR3aa: CASKVDGNTGELFF

d_gene: .
abundance: .
v_gene: TRBV28
len: 14
j_gene: TRBJ2-1
CDR3nt: TGTGCCAGCAGTTTATGGAGCGTTGACAATGAGCAGTTCTTC
CDR3aa: CASSLWSVDNEQFF

d_gene: TRBD2
abundance: .
v_gene: TRBV15
len: 15
j_gene: TRBJ2-7
CDR3nt: TGTGCCACCAGCACGGGGCTAGCGGGAACCTACGAGCAGTACTTC
CDR3aa: CATSTGLAGTYEQYF

d_gene: .
abundance: .
v_gene: TRBV5-1
len: 14
j_gene: TRBJ1-5
CDR3nt: TGCGCCAGCAGCTTGGAATCCCCCAATCAGCCCCAGCATTTT
CDR3aa: CASSLESPNQPQHF

d_gene: TRBD2
abundance: .
v_gene: TRBV4-2
len: 17
j_gene: TRBJ2-3
CDR3nt: TGTGCCAGCAGCCAAGAACCCTCGGGACTAGCGCGAGATACGCAGTATTTT
CDR3aa: CASSQEPSGLARDTQYF

d_gene: TRBD2
abundance: .
v_gene: TRBV18
len: 16
j_gene: TRBJ2-2
CDR3nt: TGTGCCAGCTCACCTCTTTTAGCGGGTAGCACCGGGGAGCTGTTTTTT
CDR3aa: CASSPLLAGSTGELFF

d_gene: .
abundance: .
v_gene: TRBV21-1
len: 18
j_gene: TRBJ1-4
CDR3nt: TGTGCCAGCAGCAAACCGGGACAGGGTTTTGCAACTAATGAAAAACTGTTTTTT
CDR3aa: CASSKPGQGFATNEKLFF

d_gene: TRBD1
abundance: .
v_gene: TRBV30
len: 14
j_gene: TRBJ1-2
CDR3nt: TGTGCCTGGAGTGTCCGGGACAGGGTGCGGGGCTACACCTTC
CDR3aa: CAWSVRDRVRGYTF

d_gene: .
abundance: .
v_gene: TRBV11-2
len: 15
j_gene: TRBJ2-7
CDR3nt: TGTGCCAGCAGCTCTGCCTACAGGGTTCCCTACGAGCAGTACTTC
CDR3aa: CASSSAYRVPYEQYF

d_gene: .
abundance: .
v_gene: TRBV18
len: 14
j_gene: TRBJ2-5
CDR3nt: TGTGCCAGCTCACCACCGGCCCAACAAGAGACCCAGTACTTC
CDR3aa: CASSPPAQQETQYF

d_gene: .
abundance: .
v_gene: TRBV2
len: 12
j_gene: TRBJ2-7
CDR3nt: TGTGCCAGCAGTGACTACCCCTACGAGCAGTACTTC
CDR3aa: CASSDYPYEQYF

d_gene: .
abundance: .
v_gene: TRBV5-1
len: 12
j_gene: TRBJ1-1
CDR3nt: TGCGCCAGCAGCGCTATGAACACTGAAGCTTTCTTT
CDR3aa: CASSAMNTEAFF

d_gene: .
abundance: .
v_gene: TRBV15
len: 15
j_gene: TRBJ2-2
CDR3nt: TGTGCCACCAGGCGAAGGACAGATTTGACCGGGGAGCTGTTTTTT
CDR3aa: CATRRRTDLTGELFF

d_gene: TRBD1
abundance: .
v_gene: TRBV29-1
len: 16
j_gene: TRBJ1-2
CDR3nt: TGCAGCGCGATTTTGGACAGGTCACCTACTAACTATGGCTACACCTTC
CDR3aa: CSAILDRSPTNYGYTF

d_gene: .
abundance: .
v_gene: TRBV2
len: 14
j_gene: TRBJ1-2
CDR3nt: TGTGCCAGCGCCTACGGAATCGGGGAGGATGGCTACACCTTC
CDR3aa: CASAYGIGEDGYTF

d_gene: TRBD1
abundance: once
v_gene: TRBV7-9
len: 15
j_gene: TRBJ2-5
CDR3nt: TGTGCCAGCAGCTTAGGGGGACAGGGAGTTGAGACCCAGTACTTC
CDR3aa: CASSLGGQGVETQYF

d_gene: .
abundance: few
v_gene: TRBV5-1
len: 11
j_gene: TRBJ1-1
CDR3nt: TGCGCCAGCAGCAATGCAGGATCGGCTTTCTTT
CDR3aa: CASSNAGSAFF

d_gene: .
abundance: .
v_gene: TRBV15
len: 14
j_gene: TRBJ2-7
CDR3nt: TGTGCCACCAGCCGCTCTCAGGCGACCTACGAGCAGTACTTC
CDR3aa: CATSRSQATYEQYF

d_gene: .
abundance: .
v_gene: TRBV5-1
len: 16
j_gene: TRBJ2-1
CDR3nt: TGCGCCAGCAGCTTGCTCGGGGATGGAGGTATCAATGAGCAGTTCTTC
CDR3aa: CASSLLGDGGINEQFF

d_gene: .
abundance: .
v_gene: TRBV28
len: 17
j_gene: TRBJ1-3
CDR3nt: TGTGCCAGCAGTTTCGGTACTGGACGGCCCTCTGGAAACACCATATATTTT
CDR3aa: CASSFGTGRPSGNTIYF

d_gene: .
abundance: once
v_gene: TRBV29-1
len: 13
j_gene: TRBJ1-1
CDR3nt: TGCAGCGTCGCTCCCCTGGGTGGGACTGAAGCTTTCTTT
CDR3aa: CSVAPLGGTEAFF

d_gene: TRBD1
abundance: .
v_gene: TRBV9
len: 14
j_gene: TRBJ1-1
CDR3nt: TGTGCCAGCAGCGGGGGACAGGGGAACACTGAAGCTTTCTTT
CDR3aa: CASSGGQGNTEAFF

d_gene: .
abundance: .
v_gene: TRBV2
len: 15
j_gene: TRBJ1-1
CDR3nt: TGTGCCAGCAGTACCTCCGGGCGGAGTAACACTGAAGCTTTCTTT
CDR3aa: CASSTSGRSNTEAFF

d_gene: .
abundance: .
v_gene: TRBV19
len: 13
j_gene: TRBJ1-1
CDR3nt: TGTGCCACCCGGTTCGGAAGGAACACTGAAGCTTTCTTT
CDR3aa: CATRFGRNTEAFF

d_gene: .
abundance: once
v_gene: TRBV28
len: 13
j_gene: TRBJ2-2
CDR3nt: TGTGCCAGCAGTTACCCGGACACCGGGGAGCTGTTTTTT
CDR3aa: CASSYPDTGELFF

d_gene: .
abundance: .
v_gene: TRBV11-2
len: 15
j_gene: TRBJ2-7
CDR3nt: TGTGCCAGCAGCTTTGATAAACGCTTCTGGTACGAGCAGTACTTC
CDR3aa: CASSFDKRFWYEQYF

d_gene: .
abundance: few
v_gene: TRBV7-9
len: 14
j_gene: TRBJ1-1
CDR3nt: TGTGCCAGCAGCTCCCTAGGAGGCGACACTGAAGCTTTCTTT
CDR3aa: CASSSLGGDTEAFF

d_gene: .
abundance: .
v_gene: TRBV11-3
len: 16
j_gene: TRBJ2-1
CDR3nt: TGTGCCAGCAGCTTAAGACTGGGGGGAGTTAAGATTGAGCAGTTCTTC
CDR3aa: CASSLRLGGVKIEQFF

d_gene: .
abundance: .
v_gene: TRBV28
len: 14
j_gene: TRBJ2-1
CDR3nt: TGTGCCAGCATGGGCTCTAACAGCTACAATGAGCAGTTCTTC
CDR3aa: CASMGSNSYNEQFF

d_gene: TRBD1
abundance: .
v_gene: TRBV5-6
len: 15
j_gene: TRBJ1-2
CDR3nt: TGTGCCAGCAGCTTGGAAGTAGGGGGCGCCGGTGGCTACACCTTC
CDR3aa: CASSLEVGGAGGYTF

d_gene: .
abundance: .
v_gene: TRBV19
len: 15
j_gene: TRBJ1-3
CDR3nt: TGTGCCAGTAGCCCTGGCTACAGCATGGAAAACACCATATATTTT
CDR3aa: CASSPGYSMENTIYF

d_gene: .
abundance: .
v_gene: TRBV29-1
len: 8
j_gene: TRBJ1-1
CDR3nt: TGCAGCGACGTTGAAGCTTTCTTT
CDR3aa: CSDVEAFF

d_gene: .
abundance: .
v_gene: TRBV2
len: 14
j_gene: TRBJ2-7
CDR3nt: TGTGCCAGCAGTGAAGCGCGGTTTTCCTACGAGCAGTACTTC
CDR3aa: CASSEARFSYEQYF

d_gene: .
abundance: .
v_gene: TRBV9
len: 12
j_gene: TRBJ2-1
CDR3nt: TGTGCCAGCAGCGTCACAGGGTTTGAGCAGTTCTTC
CDR3aa: CASSVTGFEQFF

d_gene: .
abundance: .
v_gene: TRBV29-1
len: 11
j_gene: TRBJ1-1
CDR3nt: TGCAGCGTTACCAGGGGCGATGAAGCTTTCTTT
CDR3aa: CSVTRGDEAFF

d_gene: .
abundance: .
v_gene: TRBV9
len: 15
j_gene: TRBJ2-1
CDR3nt: TGTGCCAGCAGCGTAGGAGGGTCCACTTACAATGAGCAGTTCTTC
CDR3aa: CASSVGGSTYNEQFF

d_gene: .
abundance: .
v_gene: TRBV7-9
len: 15
j_gene: TRBJ1-4
CDR3nt: TGTGCCAGCAGCTCTACGCCCCTAAGCAATGAAAAACTGTTTTTT
CDR3aa: CASSSTPLSNEKLFF

d_gene: TRBD2
abundance: once
v_gene: TRBV5-1
len: 15
j_gene: TRBJ2-7
CDR3nt: TGCGCCAGCATGCTCGGGGGGGCCGCCTCCTACGAGCAGTACTTC
CDR3aa: CASMLGGAASYEQYF

d_gene: TRBD1
abundance: once
v_gene: TRBV27
len: 19
j_gene: TRBJ2-2
CDR3nt: TGTGCCAGCAGTTCGCACAGGGGACAAAGGATCACGAACACCGGGGAGCTGTTTTTT
CDR3aa: CASSSHRGQRITNTGELFF

d_gene: .
abundance: .
v_gene: TRBV6-6
len: 13
j_gene: TRBJ1-1
CDR3nt: TGTGCCAGCAGCAGGGCGGCGGGTACTGAAGCTTTCTTT
CDR3aa: CASSRAAGTEAFF

d_gene: .
abundance: .
v_gene: TRBV7-3
len: 14
j_gene: TRBJ2-1
CDR3nt: TGTGCCAGCAGCTCCCAGGGGCCCTACAATGAGCAGTTCTTC
CDR3aa: CASSSQGPYNEQFF

d_gene: TRBD1
abundance: .
v_gene: TRBV30
len: 13
j_gene: TRBJ1-1
CDR3nt: TGTGCCTCGAAGGACAGGGCCAACACTGAAGCTTTCTTT
CDR3aa: CASKDRANTEAFF

d_gene: .
abundance: .
v_gene: TRBV19
len: 11
j_gene: TRBJ1-2
CDR3nt: TGTGCCAGTAGTATGGACGGCGGCTACACCTTC
CDR3aa: CASSMDGGYTF